This T cell receptor (beta chain) is drawn from a study of cytomegalovirus exposure and HLA in healthy donors. Points from the study as a whole: Previous analysis showed most TCR beta V segments were productive about 87% or about 30% of the time. In all likelihood, a cluster of highly shared sequence variants was a sequencing artifact. A later analysis, which compared TCR beta chains of equal frequency, found the HLA-associated ones more clonally expanded. As a later analysis showed, a missense DCLRE1C variant was linked to trimming of TCR beta V- and J-genes.

It was with 60 Vbeta and 13 Jbeta primers that the PCR ran. Measured with immunoSEQ multiplex PCR; TCRdb has only the in-frame clones, and not every one. Of 95,000 to 100,000 clones listed, 60% to 75% are singletons. Worth noting for this clone: Its antigen is undetermined.

The sample taken for sequencing was PBMCs. The origin of this receptor is a woman in her thirties or forties in good health and CMV-seronegative.

The CDR3 spells CASRAGTTGGYTF. In nucleotides, the CDR3 is TGTGCCAGCAGAGCCGGGACAACCGGTGGCTACACCTTC. The chain employs TRBV6-5 and TRBJ1-2; D perhaps matches TRBD1 (6 bases). There are 13 residues in the CDR3. CDR1 is MNHEY, CDR2 SVGAGI, per germline. Trimming pared 6 bases from V and 7 bases from J, leaving 15 bases between.